This TCR beta chain comes out of a study of blood T cell repertoires in COVID-19. Per the authors' pipeline: Amplification with reference gene primers provided the estimates of nucleated cell counts. Sequencing was performed with immunoSEQ multiplex PCR; in TCRdb, only in-frame clones are kept and a portion is missing. That table supplies the V and J calls and clone size; D and trimming were determined from the DNA. This sample has under 300,000 clones; 70% to 85% occur once, and the top ten carry roughly 15%. Participants came from fewer than 25 US areas, aged about 18 to 90 years. Cohort 3 donors were reported recovered after two negative PCRs, clearance, or symptom resolution. After removal of 7 bases from V and 0 bases from J, the junction contained 14 bases not matched to a gene. The CDR3 length is 19 residues. CDR1 is MNHEY, CDR2 SMNVEV, per germline (reference sequence).

The source is a middle-aged man who had recovered from COVID-19. Sequencing was performed on PBMCs or T cells enriched from blood (not recorded which). The chain has TRBV27 and TRBJ2-6, with 8 nucleotides matching TRBD2. CDR3 coding DNA: TGTGCCAGCACGCGCCTGGGAGCGGGGGAACTCTCTGGGGCCAACGTCCTGACTTTC. It codes for CASTRLGAGELSGANVLTF. The full variable domain, rest sourced from reference TRBV27 and TRBJ2-6, is EAQVTQNPRYLITVTGKKLTVTCSQNMNHEYMSWYRQDPGLGLRQIYYSMNVEVTDKGDVPEGYKVSRKEKRNFPLILESPSPNQTSLYFCASTRLGAGELSGANVLTFGAGSRLTVL.